Listed below are T cell receptor beta chains from one sample, sequenced in a study of T cells in tuberculosis. Assay: immunoSEQ multiplex PCR; the TCRdb copy retains only in-frame clones and omits some. The sample includes about 22,000 clones, roughly 97% of them seen just once. Material: PBMCs. Source of these receptors: a donor between 10 and 35 years old with latent tuberculosis or without tuberculosis infection. Both conserved end residues are part of each CDR3. A D gene is named only where the DNA matches it firmly. Only some rows state a clone size, as once, few, many or a class for expanded clones.

V gene: TRBV28
D gene: TRBD1
J gene: TRBJ2-7
clone size: -
CDR3 DNA: TGTGCCACCTCCGCCGGGACAGGAACCTACGAGCAGTACTTC
CDR3 protein: CATSAGTGTYEQYF

V gene: TRBV27
D gene: -
J gene: TRBJ1-2
clone size: -
CDR3 DNA: TGTGCCAGCAGTTTTACGACGGCGGGCGGCTACACCTTC
CDR3 protein: CASSFTTAGGYTF

V gene: TRBV5-1
D gene: TRBD2
J gene: TRBJ2-1
clone size: -
CDR3 DNA: TGCGCCAGCAGACCCTCCGGGACTAGCCACAATGAGCAGTTCTTC
CDR3 protein: CASRPSGTSHNEQFF

V gene: TRBV19
D gene: TRBD1
J gene: TRBJ1-4
clone size: -
CDR3 DNA: TGTGCCAGTAGTCCACAATACCAGACAGGGGGGAATGAAAAACTGTTTTTT
CDR3 protein: CASSPQYQTGGNEKLFF

V gene: TRBV27
D gene: -
J gene: TRBJ2-3
clone size: -
CDR3 DNA: TGTGCCAGCAGTTTCGTAGAACGCACAGATACGCAGTATTTT
CDR3 protein: CASSFVERTDTQYF

V gene: TRBV7-9
D gene: -
J gene: TRBJ2-1
clone size: -
CDR3 DNA: TGTGCCAGCAGCCTGAGGGAAGCGGGCTCTTCCTACAATGAGCAGTTCTTC
CDR3 protein: CASSLREAGSSYNEQFF

V gene: TRBV18
D gene: -
J gene: TRBJ2-7
clone size: once
CDR3 DNA: TGTGCCAGCTCACCACCGAGTGCCTACGAGCAGTACTTC
CDR3 protein: CASSPPSAYEQYF

V gene: TRBV6-1
D gene: TRBD1
J gene: TRBJ2-1
clone size: once
CDR3 DNA: TGTGCCAGCTACAGGGGCTTATCCTACAATGAGCAGTTCTTC
CDR3 protein: CASYRGLSYNEQFF

V gene: TRBV6-1
D gene: -
J gene: TRBJ1-2
clone size: once
CDR3 DNA: TGTGCCAGCAGTGATAATGTTGAGTTTACTAACTATGGCTACACCTTC
CDR3 protein: CASSDNVEFTNYGYTF

V gene: TRBV25-1
D gene: -
J gene: TRBJ2-7
clone size: -
CDR3 DNA: TGTGCCAGCCTGGGAGAGCCCTCCTACGAGCAGTACTTC
CDR3 protein: CASLGEPSYEQYF

V gene: TRBV6-4
D gene: -
J gene: TRBJ2-6
clone size: once
CDR3 DNA: TGTGCCAGCAGTGAGGGGGGCTCTGGGGCCAACGTCCTGACTTTC
CDR3 protein: CASSEGGSGANVLTF

V gene: TRBV30
D gene: TRBD2
J gene: TRBJ2-1
clone size: -
CDR3 DNA: TGTGCCTGGAGTGTACCCCTCTCCCTAGCGGGGTCCGCGTGGGAGCAGTTCTTC
CDR3 protein: CAWSVPLSLAGSAWEQFF

V gene: TRBV10-3
D gene: -
J gene: TRBJ1-4
clone size: -
CDR3 DNA: TGTGCCATCAGTGGTAATCTAGGGGATGAAAAACTGTTTTTT
CDR3 protein: CAISGNLGDEKLFF

V gene: TRBV11-2
D gene: TRBD1
J gene: TRBJ1-2
clone size: -
CDR3 DNA: TGTGCCAGCAGCGGCCCCCTCGGGAGGGACAGTTGGTATGGCTACACCTTC
CDR3 protein: CASSGPLGRDSWYGYTF

V gene: TRBV9
D gene: -
J gene: TRBJ1-2
clone size: -
CDR3 DNA: TGTGCCAGCAGCGTCGGCCCCTCCGGGAATTATGGCTACACCTTC
CDR3 protein: CASSVGPSGNYGYTF